Below are 17 T cell receptor beta chains sequenced from a single sample in a study of cytomegalovirus exposure and HLA in healthy donors. The PCR contained 60 Vbeta and 13 Jbeta primers. Here immunoSEQ multiplex PCR was the method, and the copy in TCRdb shows in-frame clones only, minus some. This sample has approximately 110,000 clones, with 65% to 75% found just once. Source material: PBMCs. These receptors came from a woman in her 50s in good health and CMV-seropositive.

This clone was recorded only once. J is TRBJ1-2 and V is TRBV18; 7 bases align to TRBD1. The CDR3 loop spans 14 amino acids. Looked up from germline, CDR1 is KGHSH and CDR2 is LQKENI. J was trimmed by 3 bases and V by 2 bases; bases with no gene match: 3. This CDR3 is CASSPIDRDYGYTF. CDR3 nucleotide sequence: TGTGCCAGCTCACCAATAGACAGGGACTATGGCTACACCTTC.

This clone is medium-sized within its sample. This sequence joins TRBV5-4 and TRBJ2-7, with 7 bases that match TRBD1. Germline assignment: CDR1 SGHNT and CDR2 YYREEE (reference sequence). With 4 bases clipped from V and 2 bases from J, the junction kept 3 bases outside the gene matches. This CDR3 has 13 residues. This CDR3 is CASSPGTAYEQYF. The CDR3 DNA reads TGTGCCAGCAGCCCCGGGACAGCCTACGAGCAGTACTTC.

The chain links TRBV6-4 to TRBJ2-3; tentative D call: TRBD1 (6 bases). This CDR3 is built from 14 residues. V was trimmed by 5 bases and J by 4 bases, leaving 13 bases between them. The V gene's germline CDR1 is MRHNA and CDR2 SNTAGT. The CDR3 region is CASSPLQGSDTQYF. The CDR3 DNA reads as TGTGCCAGCAGTCCCTTACAGGGTTCAGATACGCAGTATTTT.

This clone turned up a few times. The V call is TRBV7-9, the J call TRBJ1-1, with D maybe TRBD1 (5 bases). V lost 5 bases, J lost 11 bases, and 21 bases lay in between. The CDR3 is 14 residues long. Germline CDR1 and CDR2: SEHNR and FQNEAQ (reference sequence). CDR3 loop: CASSPAGDHRGAFF. The CDR3 bases are TGTGCCAGCAGCCCTGCGGGGGATCATCGGGGTGCTTTCTTT.

The CDR3 DNA follows: TGTGCCAGCAGCTTACAGACCGGGGAGCTGTTTTTT. This sequence encodes CASSLQTGELFF. V and J are TRBV7-7 and TRBJ2-2; D is undetermined. V was pared by 2 bases and J by 5 bases, with 3 bases between. The length of the CDR3 is 12 residues. Germline-derived CDR1 and CDR2 are SSHAT and FNYEAQ (reference sequence).

The chain employs TRBV15 and TRBJ1-6; perhaps TRBD1 as D (5 bases). There are 14 residues in the CDR3. V lost 3 bases and J lost 9, with 12 bases in between. Germline loops: CDR1 LNHNV, CDR2 YYDKDF (reference sequence). The CDR3 sequence is CATSSHGGSSPLHF. Here the CDR3 DNA reads TGTGCCACCAGCAGTCACGGGGGGAGTTCACCCCTCCACTTT.

This chain connects TRBV6-6 to TRBJ2-4; the D is unclear. With 6 bases removed from V and 5 bases from J, the gap between germline ends came to 11 bases. CDR3 length equals 13 residues. Germline loops: CDR1 MNHNY, CDR2 SVGAGI (reference sequence). CDR3 region: CASSPPEQNIQYF. CDR3 nucleotides: TGTGCCAGCAGCCCCCCGGAGCAAAACATTCAGTACTTC.

The CDR3 coding sequence is TGTGCCAGCAGCTCCGGGACAGGGGAGAACTATGGCTACACCTTC. Protein product: CASSSGTGENYGYTF. The genes are TRBV6-5 and TRBJ1-2, with 10 bases identical to TRBD1. J was trimmed by 2 bases and V by 6 bases; bases with no gene match: 6. Germline values: CDR1 MNHEY, CDR2 SVGAGI. The CDR3 consists of 15 residues.

V gene TRBV5-1 combines with J gene TRBJ1-2; 10 nucleotides line up with TRBD1. The CDR3 runs to 16 residues. J was trimmed by 5 bases and V by 5 bases; bases with no gene match: 12. Germline CDR1 is SGHRS and CDR2 is YFSETQ. This CDR3 reads CASSSTGGAVGYGYTF. Written as DNA, the CDR3 is TGCGCCAGCAGTTCGACAGGGGGCGCGGTGGGTTATGGCTACACCTTC.

This clone appeared a few times. V usage is TRBV19 and J usage is TRBJ1-5; D gene unclear. Germline V gene sequence: CDR1 LNHDA, CDR2 SQIVND (reference sequence). Trimming removed 5 bases at V and 9 bases at J, with 8 bases between. The CDR3 consists of 11 residues. CDR3 sequence reads: CASSGLGPQHF. CDR3 bases: TGTGCCAGTAGTGGACTCGGGCCCCAGCATTTT.

This clone was recorded a few times. V usage is TRBV5-4 and J usage is TRBJ2-6; tentative D call: TRBD1 (6 bases). This CDR3 is 18 amino acids long. CDR1 is SGHNT and CDR2 is YYREEE in the germline V gene (reference sequence). The ends were cut back, 0 bases at V and 0 bases at J, with 13 bases in the middle. The CDR3 DNA reads TGTGCCAGCAGCTTGGGGGTCAGGGGCAGCTCTGGGGCCAACGTCCTGACTTTC. Translating it yields CASSLGVRGSSGANVLTF.

The rearrangement uses TRBV6-1 and TRBJ2-5; 9 nucleotides match TRBD1. The DNA matches TRBJ2-7 better at its end, which makes the J call doubtful. Per the germline V gene, CDR1 is MNHNS and CDR2 is SASEGT. The CDR3 consists of 12 residues. CDR3: CASRTGGYEQYF. CDR3 nucleotides: TGTGCCAGCAGGACAGGGGGGTACGAGCAGTACTTC.

The chain combines TRBV4-3 with TRBJ2-5; the match to TRBD2 covers 9 bases. Germline V CDR1 and CDR2: LGHNA, YSLEER. The CDR3 runs 16 residues. V was pared by 1 base and J by 5 bases, with 8 bases of the junction left unmatched. CDR3 amino acids: CASSQGDGGGAETQYF. CDR3 DNA: TGCGCCAGCAGCCAAGGGGATGGCGGGGGGGCCGAGACCCAGTACTTC.

This clone was detected once. The CDR3 nucleotides are TGCGCCAGCAGCTTGACGACAGGGGTAGGTGGCTACACCTTC. The encoded protein is CASSLTTGVGGYTF. The rearrangement links TRBV5-1 to TRBJ1-2; 8 bases agree with TRBD1. This CDR3 contains 14 residues. Germline CDR1 is SGHRS and CDR2 is YFSETQ. Trimming at V came to 1 base and at J to 7 bases, leaving 6 bases not matched to a gene.

This clone has only one observation. This chain links TRBV4-2 with TRBJ1-2, with D unclear. V was cut by 1 base and J by 5 bases, with 11 bases left in between. CDR1 and CDR2 (germline): LGHNA, YNFKEQ. The CDR3 loop spans 14 amino acids. In DNA form, the CDR3 reads TGTGCCAGCAGCCAAGGAGTAGTACCATATGGCTACACCTTC. Translation gives CASSQGVVPYGYTF.

The chain recombines TRBV25-1 with TRBJ2-5, with D perhaps TRBD1 (5 bases). With 3 bases removed from V and 1 base from J, the gap between germline ends came to 12 bases. Germline-derived CDR1 and CDR2 are MGHDK and SYGVNS. The CDR3 extends over 15 amino acids. The CDR3 sequence: CASSDLGQTQETQYF. CDR3 nucleotide sequence: TGTGCCAGCAGTGACTTGGGGCAGACCCAAGAGACCCAGTACTTC.

The rearrangement joins TRBV7-9 to TRBJ1-1; D call uncertain. The CDR3 contains 17 residues. V lost 5 bases, J lost 0 bases, and 19 bases lay in between. The germline V gene encodes CDR1 SEHNR and CDR2 FQNEAQ (reference sequence). Here the CDR3 DNA reads TGTGCCAGCAGCCCGCCCCGTCTAGCAGTAATGAACACTGAAGCTTTCTTT. Protein product: CASSPPRLAVMNTEAFF.